These 21 T cell receptor beta chains share one sample of origin, sequenced in a study of blood T cells in healthy people across ages. The authors ran a second PCR of about 7 to 11 cycles using a sample-barcoded 5' primer and a J-beta primer mix. TCRdb re-derived calls from the 5' RACE reads in MiXCR, one entry per CDR3 protein. The sample lists about 1,800,000 distinct CDR3 sequences, under 30% occurring once. Input material: blood. These receptors all stem from a woman aged 30 to 39 in good health.

This clonotype showed up just a few times. This chain uses TRBV10-1 with TRBJ2-3, with 8 bases aligning to TRBD1. V shed 5 bases and J 6 bases; nucleotides not matched to a gene: 13. The CDR3 spans 16 residues. The germline gives CDR1 WNHNN, CDR2 SYGVQD (reference sequence). The DNA of the CDR3 is TGCGCCAGCAGTCCATCGACAGGGGAAATTCTGGATACGCAGTATTTT. Amino acid sequence: CASSPSTGEILDTQYF.

In nucleotides, the CDR3 is TGTGCCAGCAGCTTCCTAGCGGGAGTTAGGTATGAGCAGTTCTTC. It specifies CASSFLAGVRYEQFF. The chain is built from TRBV7-9 and TRBJ2-1; 10 bases fit TRBD2. The CDR3 contains 15 residues. The V gene end was trimmed by 3 bases and the J gene end by 8 bases; junction bases not matched to a gene: 7. Germline V gives CDR1 SEHNR, CDR2 FQNEAQ (reference sequence).

This clonotype was counted between two and nine times. This chain joins TRBV4-3 and TRBJ2-2, with D perhaps matching TRBD1 (5 bases). Trimming removed 4 bases from V and 4 bases from J, with 22 bases in between. CDR3 length equals 18 residues. The germline gives CDR1 LGHNA, CDR2 YSLEER. As DNA, the CDR3 is TGCGCCAGCAGCCCCGGCCAGGGCAGCCCGATGGTCACCGGGGAGCTGTTTTTT. It encodes CASSPGQGSPMVTGELFF.

This clonotype has more than one count but fewer than ten. The CDR3, as DNA: TGTGCCACCAGCAGAGAAAACAGTAACTATGGCTACACCTTC. Its translation: CATSRENSNYGYTF. The genes are TRBV15 and TRBJ1-2, with D hard to call. Trimming cost V 0 bases and J 1 base, with 6 bases left between them. Germline V gene lookup returns CDR1 LNHNV and CDR2 YYDKDF (reference sequence). The CDR3 has 14 residues.

This clonotype was seen at least ten times. The chain recombines TRBV9 with TRBJ2-1; 7 positions match TRBD2. The V and J ends lost 0 bases and 10 bases, in that order; junction bases with no gene match: 10. This CDR3 spans 15 amino acids. CDR1 and CDR2 (germline): SGDLS, YYNGEE. Written as DNA, the CDR3 is TGTGCCAGCAGCGTAGCGTTAGGGCTAGCGGCCGAGCAGTTCTTC. Translated, it gives CASSVALGLAAEQFF.

The chain links TRBV7-9 to TRBJ2-5; 8 nucleotides line up with TRBD2. The V and J ends lost 5 bases and 5 bases, in that order; junction bases with no gene match: 10. The CDR3 totals 15 residues. From germline, CDR1 is SEHNR and CDR2 FQNEAQ (reference sequence). CDR3 residues: CASSHGTSGWETQYF. CDR3 DNA: TGTGCCAGCAGCCACGGGACTAGTGGTTGGGAGACCCAGTACTTC.

This clonotype showed up just a few times. The genes are TRBV5-1 and TRBJ2-2, with no clear D. The V gene lost 4 bases and the J gene lost 8 bases, with 18 bases spanning the gap. From germline, CDR1 is SGHRS and CDR2 YFSETQ. The CDR3 runs to 15 residues. CDR3 protein: CASSPGSRSSGELFF. The CDR3 DNA reads as TGCGCCAGCAGCCCCGGGTCTCGTTCGTCTGGGGAGCTGTTTTTT.

This clonotype has at least ten counts. V is TRBV9 and J is TRBJ2-1; D remains unclear. V was clipped by 1 base and J by 7 bases, with 12 bases between them. CDR1 is SGDLS, CDR2 YYNGEE, per germline. The CDR3 extends over 14 amino acids. The CDR3 DNA reads as TGTGCCAGCAGCGTACAATTCCTTACGAATGAGCAGTTCTTC. This encodes CASSVQFLTNEQFF.

The chain carries TRBV9 and TRBJ2-5, with D possibly TRBD2 on 5 matching bases. Germline V lookup: CDR1 SGDLS, CDR2 YYNGEE. This CDR3 is 16 amino acids long. Between the trimmed V and J ends, which lost 1 base and 1 base, there was a span of 14 bases. This CDR3 reads CASSVLHPDFQETQYF. CDR3 coding DNA: TGTGCCAGCAGCGTACTTCATCCGGACTTCCAAGAGACCCAGTACTTC.

The J gene is TRBJ1-1, the V gene TRBV11-2, with 8 bases aligning to TRBD1. CDR1 is SGHAT, CDR2 FQNNGV, per germline. With 5 bases clipped from V and 6 bases from J, the junction kept 20 bases outside the gene matches. This CDR3 comprises 18 residues. The CDR3 DNA reads as TGTGCCAGCAGCCCATACAGTCGACCCAGGGGGCGCGTCGCTGAAGCTTTCTTT. Amino acids: CASSPYSRPRGRVAEAFF.

This clonotype was counted a few times. J is TRBJ1-5 and V is TRBV4-1, with D possibly matching TRBD1 (6 bases). V lost 4 bases to trimming and J lost 6 bases, with 16 bases between them. CDR3 size: 15 residues. Germline CDR1 is MGHRA and CDR2 is YSYEKL. CDR3 sequence (DNA): TGCGCCAGCAGCCCCCGTGGGGGGCTAAGTCAGCCCCAGCATTTT. Translated, it gives CASSPRGGLSQPQHF.

In this sample, this clonotype turned up a few times. The chain links TRBV6-2 or TRBV6-3 to TRBJ2-1, with TRBD2 identical over 10 bases. The junction had 9 bases not matched to a gene; V was cut back by 10 bases and J by 6 bases. CDR1 MNHEY and CDR2 SVGEGT come from the germline V gene. This CDR3 comprises 14 residues. The CDR3 spells CATSGLAGANEQFF. CDR3 DNA: TGTGCCACCTCAGGGCTAGCGGGAGCCAATGAGCAGTTCTTC.

The chain combines TRBV6-6 with TRBJ2-1; 13 bases line up with TRBD2. Looked up from germline, CDR1 is MNHNY and CDR2 is SVGAGI (reference sequence). This CDR3 region has 16 residues. J lost 6 bases, V lost 5 bases, and 7 bases had no gene match. The CDR3 DNA sequence: TGTGCCAGCAGTATAACTAGCGGGGGGGGACCCAATGAGCAGTTCTTC. Amino acid sequence: CASSITSGGGPNEQFF.

This clonotype was seen a handful of times. V gene TRBV2 combines with J gene TRBJ2-1, with TRBD2 matching 9 bases. CDR3 length: 17 residues. Germline V gene lookup returns CDR1 SNHLY and CDR2 FYNNEI. V was pared by 3 bases and J by 9 bases, with 15 bases of the junction left unmatched. The CDR3 coding sequence is TGTGCCAGCAGTGACCCCAATCTTAGCGGGAGTACGGGTGAGCAGTTCTTC. Protein: CASSDPNLSGSTGEQFF. The full variable domain, rest sourced from reference TRBV2 and TRBJ2-1, is EPEVTQTPSHQVTQMGQEVILRCVPISNHLYFYWYRQILGQKVEFLVSFYNNEISEKSEIFDDQFSVERPDGSNFTLKIRSTKLEDSAMYFCASSDPNLSGSTGEQFFGPGTRLTVL.

This chain uses TRBV7-9 with TRBJ1-1, with TRBD1 identical over 8 bases. The V segment lost 5 bases and the J segment 10 bases; nucleotides outside the gene matches: 6. Per the germline V gene, CDR1 is SEHNR and CDR2 is FQNEAQ (reference sequence). CDR3 length: 12 amino acids. The CDR3 nucleotides read TGTGCCAGCAGCCAGACAGGGGTCGGAGCTTTCTTT. Its protein is CASSQTGVGAFF. The whole variable domain, filled in from reference TRBV7-9 and TRBJ1-1, reads DTGVSQNPRHKITKRGQNVTFRCDPISEHNRLYWYRQTLGQGPEFLTYFQNEAQLEKSRLLSDRFSAERPKGSFSTLEIQRTEQGDSAMYLCASSQTGVGAFFGQGTRLTVV.

The rearrangement uses TRBV4-2 and TRBJ2-1, with 9 bases matching TRBD2. Germline V gene sequence: CDR1 LGHNA, CDR2 YNFKEQ. V trimming: 8 bases; J trimming: 4 bases; junction bases outside the gene matches: 9. The CDR3 spans 15 residues. CDR3 in DNA: TGTGCCAGCTCATCCTCTAGCGGGGTATACAATGAGCAGTTCTTC. Encoded protein: CASSSSSGVYNEQFF.

The gene calls are TRBV6-6 and TRBJ1-5; D perhaps matches TRBD1 (5 bases). Trimming removed 8 bases at V and 1 base at J, with 12 bases between. Germline CDR1 MNHNY, CDR2 SVGAGI (reference sequence). This CDR3 is built from 14 residues. The CDR3 DNA sequence: TGTGCCAGCGTTCAGGGCGGGAGCAATCAGCCCCAGCATTTT. Its protein product is CASVQGGSNQPQHF.

In its sample, this clonotype was seen a few times. The chain links TRBV29-1 to TRBJ1-1; the D is unclear. CDR3 length equals 13 residues. The V end was cut by 7 bases, the J end by 1 base, with 13 bases between. The V gene's germline CDR1 is SQVTM and CDR2 ANQGSEA. The CDR3 DNA reads as TGCAGCGCCCGCAAGGAACCGAACACTGAAGCTTTCTTT. Its protein is CSARKEPNTEAFF.

This chain joins TRBV28 and TRBJ2-2; TRBD2 is a possible D gene (6 bases). The CDR3 spans 15 residues. The V gene lost 3 bases and the J gene lost 6 bases, with 14 bases spanning the gap. CDR1 and CDR2 from the germline V gene are MDHEN and SYDVKM. The CDR3 nucleotides are TGTGCCAGCAGTTTGTACTTACGGAGGGCCGGGGAGCTGTTTTTT. This translates into CASSLYLRRAGELFF. Filled out from reference TRBV28 and TRBJ2-2, the complete variable domain reads DVKVTQSSRYLVKRTGEKVFLECVQDMDHENMFWYRQDPGLGLRLIYFSYDVKMKEKGDIPEGYSVSREKKERFSLILESASTNQTSMYLCASSLYLRRAGELFFGEGSRLTVL.

In this sample, this clonotype turned up many times. V and J are TRBV29-1 and TRBJ1-2; D gene unclear. CDR1 and CDR2 from the germline V gene are SQVTM and ANQGSEA. The CDR3 consists of 12 residues. Trimming shortened V by 6 bases and J by 2 bases, and 10 bases separated the two germline ends. CDR3 DNA sequence: TGCAGCGTCCTCCCGGGAAACTATGGCTACACCTTC. It translates to CSVLPGNYGYTF.

The chain is built from TRBV7-9 and TRBJ1-2, with 9 positions matching TRBD1. CDR3 size: 15 residues. With V trimmed by 5 bases and J by 4 bases, 8 bases remained unmatched. The V gene's germline CDR1 is SEHNR and CDR2 FQNEAQ (reference sequence). CDR3 amino acids: CASSGPSTGGYGYTF. The CDR3 DNA reads as TGTGCCAGCAGCGGCCCCTCGACAGGGGGCTATGGCTACACCTTC.